Presented here are 30 T cell receptor beta chains from one specimen sequenced in a study of T cell responses to AZD1222 COVID-19 vaccine. Sequencing was performed with immunoSEQ multiplex PCR; in TCRdb, only in-frame clones are kept and a portion is missing. Altogether 200,000 or so clones are present, almost 95% being singletons, with the ten largest covering 9.2%. Specimen: peripheral blood, collected on day 0 of AZD1222 vaccination. The receptor set was obtained from an adult in good health.

This clone was seen a handful of times. This chain connects TRBV29-1 to TRBJ2-7, with D maybe TRBD1 (5 bases). Germline CDR1 is SQVTM and CDR2 is ANQGSEA. The ends were cut back, 5 bases at V and 3 bases at J, with 8 bases in the middle. CDR3 length: 11 residues. The CDR3 coding sequence is TGCAGCGTTCAGACAGACTACGAGCAGTACTTC. Translating gives CSVQTDYEQYF.

Worth noting for this clone: Because the CDR3's place on the DNA is in doubt, the DNA is left out and the CDR3 is given as listed by TCRdb. The chain links TRBV27 to TRBJ1-6. From its first to its last residue, the CDR3 has 12 amino acids. CDR1 MNHEY and CDR2 SMNVEV come from the germline V gene (reference sequence). CDR3 loop: CASSLGTGPLHF.

The rearrangement joins TRBV6-5 to TRBJ2-7, with 7 nucleotides matching TRBD1. This CDR3 is 15 amino acids long. With V trimmed by 6 bases and J by 2 bases, 10 bases remained unmatched. Germline V lookup: CDR1 MNHEY, CDR2 SVGAGI. Here the CDR3 reads CASRAGTESTYEQYF. DNA for the CDR3: TGTGCCAGCAGAGCCGGGACAGAGAGTACCTACGAGCAGTACTTC.

This chain joins TRBV7-5 and TRBJ2-2; the D call TRBD2 from the table was never checked on the DNA. TRBV7-5 is assigned pseudogene status. The CDR3 is 16 residues long. DNA of the CDR3: TGTGCCAGAAGCCCCCTAGCGGGAGAGGGAGCCGGGGAGCTGTTTTTT. Translating gives CARSPLAGEGAGELFF.

This clone was picked up a small number of times. J is TRBJ2-7 and V is TRBV5-1; the match to TRBD2 covers 14 bases. The trim removed 3 bases at V and 5 bases at J, leaving 28 bases unmatched. The CDR3 consists of 23 residues. Germline V lookup: CDR1 SGHRS, CDR2 YFSETQ. CDR3 loop: CASSSGFWGPGTSGSRELNEQYF. CDR3 nucleotide sequence: TGCGCCAGCAGCTCCGGATTTTGGGGGCCCGGGACTAGCGGGAGCCGTGAGTTGAACGAGCAGTACTTC.

V gene TRBV9 combines with J gene TRBJ1-6; D is ambiguous. CDR1 and CDR2 (germline): SGDLS, YYNGEE. The CDR3 loop spans 12 amino acids. V lost 4 bases and J 13 bases, leaving 12 bases between the germline ends. In nucleotides, the CDR3 is TGTGCCAGCAGCAGGGAGGGTCGGCCCCTCCACTTT. Protein sequence: CASSREGRPLHF.

V gene TRBV5-4 combines with J gene TRBJ2-7; weak D call: TRBD2 (5 bases). The germline V and J ends were trimmed by 6 bases and 2 bases, with 12 bases remaining between them. CDR3 length equals 13 residues. CDR1 is SGHNT, CDR2 YYREEE, per germline (reference sequence). The CDR3 protein is CASTKDGTYEQYF. CDR3 in DNA: TGTGCCAGCACCAAAGACGGGACCTACGAGCAGTACTTC.

J is TRBJ1-4 and V is TRBV5-1; TRBD1 matches 7 bases. V shed 0 bases and J 4 bases; nucleotides not matched to a gene: 6. This CDR3 is built from 16 residues. Germline assignment: CDR1 SGHRS and CDR2 YFSETQ. CDR3 coding DNA: TGCGCCAGCAGCTTGGAAGGTCAGGGGGGTAATGAAAAACTGTTTTTT. It specifies CASSLEGQGGNEKLFF.

The J gene is TRBJ1-5, the V gene TRBV27; D uncertain. There are 13 residues in the CDR3. In germline, CDR1 is MNHEY, CDR2 SMNVEV (reference sequence). Deletions cut 3 bases from V and 5 bases from J, with 8 bases between. CDR3 bases: TGTGCCAGCAGTTTGTTTGCCGATCAGCCCCAGCATTTT. Its protein product is CASSLFADQPQHF.

CDR3 DNA sequence: TGTGCCAGCAGCCCCATCGCGGGGGAAGTCCACGAGCAGTACTTC. Its translation is CASSPIAGEVHEQYF. The chain uses TRBV11-2 and TRBJ2-7; 7 bases match TRBD2. This CDR3 is 15 amino acids long. V lost 5 bases, J lost 5 bases, and 12 bases stayed unmatched. Germline V lookup: CDR1 SGHAT, CDR2 FQNNGV.

The chain couples TRBV4-1 to TRBJ2-2; perhaps TRBD1 as D (6 bases). Germline CDR1 and CDR2: MGHRA and YSYEKL. V was shortened by 6 bases and J by 0 bases, with 11 bases between the two germline ends. CDR3 length: 15 residues. As DNA, the CDR3 is TGCGCCAGCAGTTCGGACAGAACGAACACCGGGGAGCTGTTTTTT. As protein: CASSSDRTNTGELFF.

V is TRBV5-6 and J is TRBJ2-7; D uncertain. CDR1 and CDR2 (germline): SGHDT, YYEEEE. V shed 1 base and J shed 2 bases, with 7 bases lying between them. The CDR3 consists of 13 residues. This CDR3 reads CASSLSSPYEQYF. The CDR3 nucleotides read TGTGCCAGCAGCTTGTCGAGCCCCTACGAGCAGTACTTC.

The rearrangement links TRBV3-1 (or the pseudogene TRBV3-2) to TRBJ1-4, with D uncertain. The CDR3 covers 15 residues. The ends were cut back, 0 bases at V and 8 bases at J, with 13 bases in the middle. Germline V lookup: CDR1 LGHDT, CDR2 YNNKEL (reference sequence). CDR3 sequence: CASSQDKTSGEKLFF. The CDR3 region has the DNA TGTGCCAGCAGCCAAGATAAAACCTCGGGGGAAAAACTGTTTTTT.

The CDR3 spells CASSAQGGGQPQHF. CDR3 sequence (DNA): TGTGCCAGCAGCGCACAGGGCGGCGGGCAGCCCCAGCATTTT. V usage is TRBV6-4 and J usage is TRBJ1-5; the D gene is possibly TRBD1 (6 bases). Trimming shortened V by 6 bases and J by 7 bases, and 16 bases separated the two germline ends. The germline V gene has CDR1 MRHNA and CDR2 SNTAGT. CDR3 size: 14 residues.

J is TRBJ1-2 and V is TRBV30; weak D call: TRBD1 (5 bases). The germline gives CDR1 GTSNPN, CDR2 SVGIG (reference sequence). The CDR3 length is 15 residues. Between the trimmed V and J ends, which lost 2 bases and 5 bases, there was a span of 18 bases. CDR3 nucleotide sequence: TGTGCCTGGAGTTTACCCTGGAGGGGAGAGTATGGCTACACCTTC. As protein: CAWSLPWRGEYGYTF.

J is TRBJ1-2 and V is TRBV7-8; D unresolved. CDR1 is SGHVS and CDR2 is FQNEAQ in the germline V gene. This CDR3 is built from 14 residues. Between the trimmed V and J ends, which lost 1 base and 4 bases, there was a span of 10 bases. The CDR3 DNA follows: TGTGCCAGCAGCTTAGTAGACATAACCTATGGCTACACCTTC. Translation gives CASSLVDITYGYTF.

This clone was seen a few times. The rearrangement uses TRBV27 and TRBJ2-1; 10 bases agree with TRBD2. Germline V CDR1 and CDR2: MNHEY, SMNVEV (reference sequence). V was pared by 2 bases and J by 7 bases, with 20 bases of the junction left unmatched. This CDR3 has 20 residues. The CDR3 DNA reads TGTGCCAGCAGTTTAGAGACCTGGGCTAGCGGGAGCAGTGTTCGAAATGAGCAGTTCTTC. Protein: CASSLETWASGSSVRNEQFF.

The chain recombines TRBV7-2 with TRBJ2-2; no clear D. The CDR3 contains 14 residues. Per germline, CDR1 SGHTA and CDR2 FQGNSA. The germline V and J ends were trimmed by 3 bases and 1 base, with 6 bases remaining between them. CDR3 DNA: TGTGCCAGCAGCTTCCGCCAGAACACCGGGGAGCTGTTTTTT. This codes for CASSFRQNTGELFF.

The V and J genes are TRBV25-1 and TRBJ2-5; the match to TRBD2 covers 9 bases. The CDR3 sequence is 15 residues long. The germline V gene has CDR1 MGHDK and CDR2 SYGVNS. With 5 bases clipped from V and 4 bases from J, the junction kept 8 bases outside the gene matches. CDR3 in amino acids: CASSRMAGGPETQYF. The CDR3 nucleotides read TGTGCCAGCAGTCGAATGGCGGGAGGGCCAGAGACCCAGTACTTC.

The rearrangement uses TRBV30 and TRBJ2-7; TRBD2 aligns across 9 bases. Germline V gene sequence: CDR1 GTSNPN, CDR2 SVGIG (reference sequence). V was pared by 2 bases and J by 2 bases, with 19 bases of the junction left unmatched. The length of the CDR3 is 19 residues. Here the CDR3 DNA reads TGTGCCTGGAGTAGTTTGGCTAGCCGGGGACTAGCTCGGGCCTACGAGCAGTACTTC. This gives the protein CAWSSLASRGLARAYEQYF.

The rearrangement uses TRBV23-1 and TRBJ1-2; 9 bases map to TRBD1. TRBV23-1 is an ORF, with its function uncertain. Losses at the gene ends were 1 base for V and 2 bases for J; bases not matched to a gene: 2. The CDR3 covers 15 residues. CDR3 sequence (DNA): TGCGCCAGCAGTCAATTCGGGACAGGGAACTATGGCTACACCTTC. Amino acids: CASSQFGTGNYGYTF.

Comments on this clone: The junction differs from germline at one of its ends, possibly a read error. The V call is TRBV20-1, the J call TRBJ2-3, with no clear D. CDR1 is DFQATT and CDR2 is SNEGSKA in the germline V gene (reference sequence). The CDR3 runs to 8 residues. CDR3 DNA sequence: TGCAGTGCTCCGGGCGGTGGATTT. This codes for CSAPGGGF.

This sequence joins TRBV29-1 and TRBJ2-7, with D uncertain. The germline V and J ends were trimmed by 6 bases and 6 bases, with 15 bases remaining between them. Germline lookup yields CDR1 SQVTM and CDR2 ANQGSEA. This CDR3 has 12 residues. The CDR3 nucleotides read TGCAGCGTCGGTAGGGTGTTATCCGAGCAGTACTTC. Protein: CSVGRVLSEQYF.

The chain carries TRBV12-3 or TRBV12-4 and TRBJ2-7; D is possibly TRBD1 (5 bases). The CDR3 has 12 amino acids. Trimming removed 10 bases at V and 2 bases at J, with 12 bases between. Here the CDR3 DNA reads TGTGCCACAGCCCTGGGGCCCTACGAGCAGTACTTC. It codes for CATALGPYEQYF.

The gene calls are TRBV28 and TRBJ1-2; D possibly corresponds to TRBD1 (6 bases). From germline, CDR1 is MDHEN and CDR2 SYDVKM. The V end was cut by 5 bases, the J end by 8 bases, with 15 bases between. This CDR3 has 13 residues. CDR3 nucleotide sequence: TGTGCCAGCAGTCGGGACAACCCAATCGGCTACACCTTC. Translating gives CASSRDNPIGYTF.

This chain uses TRBV11-2 with TRBJ2-1; 9 nucleotides match TRBD2. Trimming took 0 bases from V and 10 from J; bases not matched to a gene: 16. The CDR3 sequence is 18 residues long. Germline V lookup: CDR1 SGHAT, CDR2 FQNNGV. The CDR3 DNA follows: TGTGCCAGCAGCTTAGAGAGGTCTGGCGGGAGGGCCTTGTCAGAGCAGTTCTTC. Translation: CASSLERSGGRALSEQFF.

J is TRBJ1-5 and V is TRBV2; D unresolved. Germline loops: CDR1 SNHLY, CDR2 FYNNEI. V was clipped by 3 bases and J by 1 base, with 7 bases between them. The CDR3 runs to 14 residues. CDR3 residues: CASSDPGSNQPQHF. CDR3 sequence (DNA): TGTGCCAGCAGTGACCCTGGGAGCAATCAGCCCCAGCATTTT.

This chain uses TRBV4-2 with TRBJ1-6; a weak D match, TRBD1 (6 bases). V lost 5 bases and J 0 bases, leaving 20 bases between the germline ends. Germline V gene data show CDR1 as LGHNA and CDR2 as YNFKEQ. The CDR3 sequence is 19 residues long. DNA of the CDR3: TGTGCCAGCAGCGCCCGAACAGGGCCTCTTAACTCCTATAATTCACCCCTCCACTTT. Translated: CASSARTGPLNSYNSPLHF.

The chain links TRBV3-1 (or the pseudogene TRBV3-2) to TRBJ2-5; D is possibly TRBD2 (5 bases). Germline CDR1 and CDR2: LGHDT and YNNKEL (reference sequence). Trimming took off 0 bases at V and 13 bases at J, with 9 bases between the two ends. The CDR3 totals 11 residues. The CDR3 DNA reads as TGTGCCAGCAGCCAAGATGGCGGGTGGTACTTC. Its translation is CASSQDGGWYF.

The rearrangement uses TRBV15 and TRBJ2-1; unclear D gene. Trimming cost V 0 bases and J 3 bases, with 6 bases left between them. The germline gives CDR1 LNHNV, CDR2 YYDKDF (reference sequence). The CDR3 has 14 amino acids. CDR3 sequence: CATSRDDGYNEQFF. The CDR3 DNA is TGTGCCACCAGCAGAGACGACGGCTACAATGAGCAGTTCTTC. Combining the CDR3 with reference TRBV15 and TRBJ2-1 gives the whole variable domain DAMVIQNPRYQVTQFGKPVTLSCSQTLNHNVMYWYQQKSSQAPKLLFHYYDKDFNNEADTPDNFQSRRPNTSFCFLDIRSPGLGDTAMYLCATSRDDGYNEQFFGPGTRLTVL.